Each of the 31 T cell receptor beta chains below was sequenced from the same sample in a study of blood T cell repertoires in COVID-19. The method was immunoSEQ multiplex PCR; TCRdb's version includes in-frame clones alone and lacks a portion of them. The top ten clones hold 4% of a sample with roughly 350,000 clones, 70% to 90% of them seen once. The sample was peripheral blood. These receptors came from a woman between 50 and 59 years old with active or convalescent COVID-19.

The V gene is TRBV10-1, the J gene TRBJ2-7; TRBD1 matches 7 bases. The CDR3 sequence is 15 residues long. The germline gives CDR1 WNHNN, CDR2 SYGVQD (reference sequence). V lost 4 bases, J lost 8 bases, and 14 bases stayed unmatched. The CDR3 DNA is TGCGCCAGCAGTGGGTGCCGGGACAGTCCTACGAAGCAGTACTTC. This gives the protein CASSGCRDSPTKQYF.

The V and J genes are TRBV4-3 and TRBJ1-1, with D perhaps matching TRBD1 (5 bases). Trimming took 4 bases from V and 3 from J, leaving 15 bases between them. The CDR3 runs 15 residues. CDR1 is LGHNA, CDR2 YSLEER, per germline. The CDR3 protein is CASSPGGNTDTEAFF. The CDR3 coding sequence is TGCGCCAGCAGCCCGGGGGGGAATACGGACACTGAAGCTTTCTTT.

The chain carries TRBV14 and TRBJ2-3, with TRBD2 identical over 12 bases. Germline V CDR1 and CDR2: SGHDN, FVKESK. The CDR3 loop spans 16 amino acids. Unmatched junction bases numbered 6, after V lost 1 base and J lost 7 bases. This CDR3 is CASSQGLAGDLYTQYF. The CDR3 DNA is TGTGCCAGCAGCCAAGGACTAGCGGGAGACTTATATACGCAGTATTTT. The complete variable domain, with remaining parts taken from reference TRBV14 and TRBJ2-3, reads EAGVTQFPSHSVIEKGQTVTLRCDPISGHDNLYWYRRVMGKEIKFLLHFVKESKQDESGMPNNRFLAERTGGTYSTLKVQPAELEDSGVYFCASSQGLAGDLYTQYFGPGTRLTVL.

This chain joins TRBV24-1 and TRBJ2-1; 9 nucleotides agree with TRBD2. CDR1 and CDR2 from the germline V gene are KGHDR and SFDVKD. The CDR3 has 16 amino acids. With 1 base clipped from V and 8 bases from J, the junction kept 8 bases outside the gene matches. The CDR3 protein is CATSDFPGLAFDEQFF. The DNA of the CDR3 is TGTGCCACCAGTGATTTCCCGGGACTAGCATTCGATGAGCAGTTCTTC.

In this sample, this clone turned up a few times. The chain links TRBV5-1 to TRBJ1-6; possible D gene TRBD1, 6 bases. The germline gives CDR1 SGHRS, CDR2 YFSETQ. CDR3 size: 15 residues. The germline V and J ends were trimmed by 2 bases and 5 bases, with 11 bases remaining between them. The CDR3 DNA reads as TGCGCCAGCAGCTTATCAGGGGCCGATAATTCACCCCTCCACTTT. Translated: CASSLSGADNSPLHF.

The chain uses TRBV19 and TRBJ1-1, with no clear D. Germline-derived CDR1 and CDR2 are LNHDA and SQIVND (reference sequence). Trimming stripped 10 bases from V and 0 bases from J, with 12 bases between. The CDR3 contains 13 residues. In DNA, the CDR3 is TGTGCCACCTCCAGCGGGATGAACACTGAAGCTTTCTTT. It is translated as CATSSGMNTEAFF.

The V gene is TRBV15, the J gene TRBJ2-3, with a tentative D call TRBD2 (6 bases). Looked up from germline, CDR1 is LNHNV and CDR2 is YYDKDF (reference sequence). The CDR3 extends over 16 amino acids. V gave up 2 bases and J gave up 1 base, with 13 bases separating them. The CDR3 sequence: CATSRHGSGGTDTQYF. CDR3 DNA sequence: TGTGCCACCAGCAGACACGGGAGTGGTGGCACAGATACGCAGTATTTT.

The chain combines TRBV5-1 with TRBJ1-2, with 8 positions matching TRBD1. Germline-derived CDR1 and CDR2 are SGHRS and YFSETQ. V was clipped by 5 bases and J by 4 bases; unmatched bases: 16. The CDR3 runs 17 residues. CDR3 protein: CASSPGQGDDFRYGYTF. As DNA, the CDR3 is TGCGCCAGCAGTCCCGGACAGGGAGATGATTTCCGCTATGGCTACACCTTC.

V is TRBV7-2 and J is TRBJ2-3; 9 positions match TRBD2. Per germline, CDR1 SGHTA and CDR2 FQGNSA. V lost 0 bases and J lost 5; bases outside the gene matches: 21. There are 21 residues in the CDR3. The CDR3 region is CASSLAPASGMSLKLLDTQYF. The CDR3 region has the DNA TGTGCCAGCAGCTTAGCTCCGGCTAGCGGGATGTCACTTAAGCTCCTAGATACGCAGTATTTT. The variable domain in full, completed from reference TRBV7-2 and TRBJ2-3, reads GAGVSQSPSNKVTEKGKDVELRCDPISGHTALYWYRQSLGQGLEFLIYFQGNSAPDKSGLPSDRFSAERTGGSVSTLTIQRTQQEDSAVYLCASSLAPASGMSLKLLDTQYFGPGTRLTVL.

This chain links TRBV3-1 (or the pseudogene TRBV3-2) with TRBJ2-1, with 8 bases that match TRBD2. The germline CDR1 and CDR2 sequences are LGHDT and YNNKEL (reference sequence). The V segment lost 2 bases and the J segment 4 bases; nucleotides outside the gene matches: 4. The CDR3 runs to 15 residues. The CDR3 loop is CASSQNGGGYNEQFF. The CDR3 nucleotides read TGTGCCAGCAGCCAAAACGGCGGGGGGTACAATGAGCAGTTCTTC.

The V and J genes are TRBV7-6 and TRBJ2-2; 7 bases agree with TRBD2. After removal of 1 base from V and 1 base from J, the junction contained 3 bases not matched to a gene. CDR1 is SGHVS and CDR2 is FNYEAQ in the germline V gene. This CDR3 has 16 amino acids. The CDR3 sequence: CASSLGVAGNTGELFF. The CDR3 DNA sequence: TGTGCCAGCAGCTTAGGAGTAGCGGGGAACACCGGGGAGCTGTTTTTT.

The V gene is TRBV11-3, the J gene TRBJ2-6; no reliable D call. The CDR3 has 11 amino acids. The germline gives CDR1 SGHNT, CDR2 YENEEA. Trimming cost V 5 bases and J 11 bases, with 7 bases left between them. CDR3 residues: CASSPADVLTF. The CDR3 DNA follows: TGTGCCAGCAGCCCCGCGGACGTCCTGACTTTC.

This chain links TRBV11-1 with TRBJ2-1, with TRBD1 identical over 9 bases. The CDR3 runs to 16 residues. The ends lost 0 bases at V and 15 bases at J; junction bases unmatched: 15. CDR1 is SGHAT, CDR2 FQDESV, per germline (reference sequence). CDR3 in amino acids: CASSLADPATGTGLFF. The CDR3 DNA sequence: TGTGCCAGCAGCTTAGCTGACCCAGCGACCGGGACAGGGCTGTTCTTC.

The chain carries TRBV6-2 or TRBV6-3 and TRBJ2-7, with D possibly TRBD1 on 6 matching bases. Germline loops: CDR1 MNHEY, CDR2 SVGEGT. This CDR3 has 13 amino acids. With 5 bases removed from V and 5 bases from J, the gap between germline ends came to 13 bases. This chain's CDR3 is CASSNREPHEQYF. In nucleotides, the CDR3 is TGTGCCAGCAGTAACAGGGAGCCCCACGAGCAGTACTTC.

The CDR3 DNA is TGCGCCAGCAGCTTGGTCGGGGGAGCCGAAGCTTTCTTT. As protein: CASSLVGGAEAFF. This rearrangement joins TRBV5-1 to TRBJ1-1; possible D gene TRBD1, 5 bases. CDR1 is SGHRS, CDR2 YFSETQ, per germline. V lost 0 bases to trimming and J lost 8 bases, with 11 bases between them. This CDR3 region has 13 residues.

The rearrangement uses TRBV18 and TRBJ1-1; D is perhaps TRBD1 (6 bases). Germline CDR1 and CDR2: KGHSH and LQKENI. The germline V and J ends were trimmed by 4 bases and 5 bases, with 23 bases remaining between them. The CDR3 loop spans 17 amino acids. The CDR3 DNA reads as TGTGCCAGCTCACTTACCCTGGGGGCCTTCGAGGGGACTGAAGCTTTCTTT. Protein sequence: CASSLTLGAFEGTEAFF.

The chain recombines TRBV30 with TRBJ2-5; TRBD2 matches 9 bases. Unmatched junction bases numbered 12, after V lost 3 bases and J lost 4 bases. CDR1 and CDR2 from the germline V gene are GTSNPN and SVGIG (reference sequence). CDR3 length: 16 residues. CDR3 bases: TGTGCCTGGAGGTTAGCGGGAGTCCTGGCGGGAGAGACCCAGTACTTC. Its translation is CAWRLAGVLAGETQYF.

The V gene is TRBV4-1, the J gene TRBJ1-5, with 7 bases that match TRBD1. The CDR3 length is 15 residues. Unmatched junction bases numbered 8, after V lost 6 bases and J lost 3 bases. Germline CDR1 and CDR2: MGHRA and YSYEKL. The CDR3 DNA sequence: TGCGCCAGCAGTCACCCGGGACAGAACAATCAGCCCCAGCATTTT. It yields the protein CASSHPGQNNQPQHF.

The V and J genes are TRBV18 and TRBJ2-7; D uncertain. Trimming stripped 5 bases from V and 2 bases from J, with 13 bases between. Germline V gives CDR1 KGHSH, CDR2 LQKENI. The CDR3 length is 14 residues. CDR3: CASSGPSTTYEQYF. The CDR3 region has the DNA TGTGCCAGCTCAGGGCCCAGCACAACCTACGAGCAGTACTTC.

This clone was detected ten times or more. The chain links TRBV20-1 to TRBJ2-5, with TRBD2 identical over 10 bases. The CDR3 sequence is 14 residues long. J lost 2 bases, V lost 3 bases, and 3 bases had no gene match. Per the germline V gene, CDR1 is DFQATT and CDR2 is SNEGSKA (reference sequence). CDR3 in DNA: TGCAGTGCTAGTGCAGCGGGGGGGCAAGAGACCCAGTACTTC. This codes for CSASAAGGQETQYF.

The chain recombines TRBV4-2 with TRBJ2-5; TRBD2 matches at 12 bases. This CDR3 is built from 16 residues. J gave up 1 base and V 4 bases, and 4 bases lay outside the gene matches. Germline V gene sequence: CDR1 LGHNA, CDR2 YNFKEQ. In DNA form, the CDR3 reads TGTGCCAGCAGCCGGGGACTAGCGGGCCTCCAAGAGACCCAGTACTTC. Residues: CASSRGLAGLQETQYF.

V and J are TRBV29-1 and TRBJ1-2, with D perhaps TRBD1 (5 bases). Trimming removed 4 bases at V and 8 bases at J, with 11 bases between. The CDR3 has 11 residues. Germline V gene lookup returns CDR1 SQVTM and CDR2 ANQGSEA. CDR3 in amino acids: CSVGGVIGYTF. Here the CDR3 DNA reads TGCAGCGTTGGGGGGGTTATAGGCTACACCTTC.

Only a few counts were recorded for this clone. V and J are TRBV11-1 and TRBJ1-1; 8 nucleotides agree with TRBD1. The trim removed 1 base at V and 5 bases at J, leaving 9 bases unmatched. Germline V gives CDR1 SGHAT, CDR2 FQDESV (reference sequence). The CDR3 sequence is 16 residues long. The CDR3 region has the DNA TGTGCCAGCAGCTTAGATGGACAGGGATTTGAAACTGAAGCTTTCTTT. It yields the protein CASSLDGQGFETEAFF.

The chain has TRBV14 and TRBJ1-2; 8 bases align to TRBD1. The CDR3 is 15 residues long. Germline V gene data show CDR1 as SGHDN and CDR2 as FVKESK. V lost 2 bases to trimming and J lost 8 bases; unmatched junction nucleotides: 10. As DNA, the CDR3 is TGTGCCAGCAGCCAATATCAGGGGGCGAGTGGCGGCTACACCTTC. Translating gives CASSQYQGASGGYTF.

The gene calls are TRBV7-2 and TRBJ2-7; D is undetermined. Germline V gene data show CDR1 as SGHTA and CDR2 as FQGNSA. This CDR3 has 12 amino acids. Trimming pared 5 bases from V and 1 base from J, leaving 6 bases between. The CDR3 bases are TGTGCCAGCAGCCCCGGGTCCTACGAGCAGTACTTC. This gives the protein CASSPGSYEQYF. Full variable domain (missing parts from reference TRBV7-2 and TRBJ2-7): GAGVSQSPSNKVTEKGKDVELRCDPISGHTALYWYRQSLGQGLEFLIYFQGNSAPDKSGLPSDRFSAERTGGSVSTLTIQRTQQEDSAVYLCASSPGSYEQYFGPGTRLTVT.

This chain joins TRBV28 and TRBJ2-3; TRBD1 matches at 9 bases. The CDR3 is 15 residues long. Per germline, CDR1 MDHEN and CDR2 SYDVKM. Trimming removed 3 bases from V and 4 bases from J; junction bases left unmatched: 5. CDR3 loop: CASSLTGGPADTQYF. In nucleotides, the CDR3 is TGTGCCAGCAGTTTGACAGGGGGACCGGCAGATACGCAGTATTTT.

Written as DNA, the CDR3 is TGTGCTAGCAAGTCAGATACAGGGAACACTGAAGCTTTCTTT. Protein: CASKSDTGNTEAFF. The rearrangement links TRBV12-5 to TRBJ1-1, with D perhaps matching TRBD1 (5 bases). This CDR3 contains 14 residues. V gave up 9 bases and J gave up 1 base, with 15 bases separating them. Germline CDR1 LGHNT, CDR2 FRNRAP. Full variable domain (remainder filled in from reference TRBV12-5 and TRBJ1-1): DARVTQTPRHKVTEMGQEVTMRCQPILGHNTVFWYRQTMMQGLELLAYFRNRAPLDDSGMPKDRFSAEMPDATLATLKIQPSEPRDSAVYFCASKSDTGNTEAFFGQGTRLTVV.

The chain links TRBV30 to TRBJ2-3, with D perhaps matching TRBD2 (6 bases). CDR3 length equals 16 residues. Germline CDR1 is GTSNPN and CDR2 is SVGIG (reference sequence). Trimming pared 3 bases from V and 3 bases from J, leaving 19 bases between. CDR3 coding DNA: TGTGCCTGGAGCCCGGAGTCGGCGGGAAGAACAGATACGCAGTATTTT. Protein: CAWSPESAGRTDTQYF.

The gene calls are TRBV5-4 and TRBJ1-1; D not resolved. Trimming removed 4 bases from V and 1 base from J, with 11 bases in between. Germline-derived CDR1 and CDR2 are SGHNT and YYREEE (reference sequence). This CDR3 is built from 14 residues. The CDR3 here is CASSRREGNTEAFF. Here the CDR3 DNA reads TGTGCCAGCAGCCGACGCGAGGGGAACACTGAAGCTTTCTTT.

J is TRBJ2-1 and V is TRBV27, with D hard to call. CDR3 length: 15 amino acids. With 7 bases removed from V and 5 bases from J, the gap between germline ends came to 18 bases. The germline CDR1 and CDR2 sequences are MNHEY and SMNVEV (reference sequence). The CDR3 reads CASTSTLIRNNEQFF. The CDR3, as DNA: TGTGCCAGCACTTCGACTCTGATTAGGAACAATGAGCAGTTCTTC.

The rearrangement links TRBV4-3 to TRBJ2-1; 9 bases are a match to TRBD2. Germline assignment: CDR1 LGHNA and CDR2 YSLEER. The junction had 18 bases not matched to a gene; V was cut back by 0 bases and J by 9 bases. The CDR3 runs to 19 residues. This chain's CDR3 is CASSQDYPRGGTSFAEQFF. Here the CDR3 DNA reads TGCGCCAGCAGCCAAGACTATCCAAGGGGGGGGACTAGCTTTGCTGAGCAGTTCTTC.